The clone carrying this T cell receptor (beta chain) was counted at least ten times. Its antigen is unknown. V shed 0 bases and J shed 7 bases, with 26 bases lying between them. This CDR3 is 19 amino acids long. Germline-derived CDR1 and CDR2 are SGDLS and YYNGEE. TCRdb re-called the 5' RACE reads with MiXCR, one entry per CDR3 protein. Of 1.5 million to 2 million distinct CDR3 sequences listed, about 32% are singletons. The entry originates in a study of identical twins. Study-level findings and limits: Beta out-of-frame twin sharing showed a weaker excess. Carriage of fewer insertions was seen in abundant cord blood beta clonotypes, whereas memory repertoires showed none.

The chain employs TRBV9 and TRBJ2-1; the D gene is possibly TRBD2 (5 bases). The origin of this receptor is a newborn girl in good health. What was sequenced was cord blood. The CDR3 region is CASSVGRVWLADLENEQFF. The CDR3 nucleotides are TGTGCCAGCAGCGTAGGGCGCGTGTGGCTAGCTGACCTCGAGAATGAGCAGTTCTTC.